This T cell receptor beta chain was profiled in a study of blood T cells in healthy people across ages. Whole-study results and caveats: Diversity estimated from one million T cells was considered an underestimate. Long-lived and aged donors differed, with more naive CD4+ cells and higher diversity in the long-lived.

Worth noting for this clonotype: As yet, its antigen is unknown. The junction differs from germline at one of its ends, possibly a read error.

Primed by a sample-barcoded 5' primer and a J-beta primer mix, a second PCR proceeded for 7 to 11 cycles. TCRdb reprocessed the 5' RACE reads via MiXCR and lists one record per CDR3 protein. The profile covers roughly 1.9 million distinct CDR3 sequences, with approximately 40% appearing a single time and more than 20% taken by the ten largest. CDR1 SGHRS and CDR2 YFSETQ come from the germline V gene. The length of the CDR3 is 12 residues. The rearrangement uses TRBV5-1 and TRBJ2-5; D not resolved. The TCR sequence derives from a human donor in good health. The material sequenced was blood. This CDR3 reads CASSESQETQYF. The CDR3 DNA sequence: TGTGCCAGCAGTGAGTCACAAGAGACCCAGTACTTC. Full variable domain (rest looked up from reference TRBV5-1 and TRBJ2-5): KAGVTQTPRYLIKTRGQQVTLSCSPISGHRSVSWYQQTPGQGLQFLFEYFSETQRNKGNFPGRFSGRQFSNSRSEMNVSTLELGDSALYLCASSESQETQYFGPGTRLLVL.